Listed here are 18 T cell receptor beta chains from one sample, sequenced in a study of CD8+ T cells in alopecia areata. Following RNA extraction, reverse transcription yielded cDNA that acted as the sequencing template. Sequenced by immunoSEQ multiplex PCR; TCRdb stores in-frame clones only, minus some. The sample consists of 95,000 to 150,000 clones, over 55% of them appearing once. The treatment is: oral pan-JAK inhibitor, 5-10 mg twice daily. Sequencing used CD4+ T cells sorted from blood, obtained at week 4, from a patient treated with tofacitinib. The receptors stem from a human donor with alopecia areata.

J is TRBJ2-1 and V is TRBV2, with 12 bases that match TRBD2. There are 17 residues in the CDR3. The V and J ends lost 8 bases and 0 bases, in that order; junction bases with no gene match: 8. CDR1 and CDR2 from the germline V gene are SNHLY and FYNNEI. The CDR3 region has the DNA TGTGCCAGCTGTCGACTAGCGGGGGCCAACTCCTACAATGAGCAGTTCTTC. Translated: CASCRLAGANSYNEQFF.

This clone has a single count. CDR3 sequence reads: CASSFRGLDGTYEQYF. The CDR3 bases are TGTGCCAGCAGCTTTAGGGGACTAGATGGAACGTACGAGCAGTACTTC. The chain combines TRBV5-4 with TRBJ2-7; the match to TRBD2 covers 8 bases. The germline gives CDR1 SGHNT, CDR2 YYREEE (reference sequence). The CDR3 totals 16 residues. The V and J ends lost 2 bases and 4 bases, in that order; junction bases with no gene match: 11.

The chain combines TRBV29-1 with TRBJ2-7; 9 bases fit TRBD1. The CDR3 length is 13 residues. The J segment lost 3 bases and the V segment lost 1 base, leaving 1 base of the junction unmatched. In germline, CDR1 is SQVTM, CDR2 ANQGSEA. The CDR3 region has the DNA TGCAGCGTTGAAGGGGGACAGGGCTACGAGCAGTACTTC. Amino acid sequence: CSVEGGQGYEQYF.

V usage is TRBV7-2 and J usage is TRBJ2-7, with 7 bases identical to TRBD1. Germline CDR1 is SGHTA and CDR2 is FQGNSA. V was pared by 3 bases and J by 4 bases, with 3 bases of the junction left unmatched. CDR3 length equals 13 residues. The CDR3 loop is CASSFVQGYEQYF. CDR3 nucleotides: TGTGCCAGCAGCTTCGTACAGGGGTACGAGCAGTACTTC.

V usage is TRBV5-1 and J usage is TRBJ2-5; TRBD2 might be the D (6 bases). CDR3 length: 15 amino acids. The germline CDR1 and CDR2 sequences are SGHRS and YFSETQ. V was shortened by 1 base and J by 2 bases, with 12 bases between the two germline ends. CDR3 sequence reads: CASSLSSGDQETQYF. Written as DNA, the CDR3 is TGCGCCAGCAGCTTGAGTTCGGGGGATCAAGAGACCCAGTACTTC.

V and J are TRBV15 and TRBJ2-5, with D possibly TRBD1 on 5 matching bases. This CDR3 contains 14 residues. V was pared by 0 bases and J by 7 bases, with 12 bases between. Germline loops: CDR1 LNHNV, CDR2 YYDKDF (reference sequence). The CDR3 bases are TGTGCCACCAGCAGAGATCAGGGATTAGGGACCCAGTACTTC. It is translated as CATSRDQGLGTQYF.

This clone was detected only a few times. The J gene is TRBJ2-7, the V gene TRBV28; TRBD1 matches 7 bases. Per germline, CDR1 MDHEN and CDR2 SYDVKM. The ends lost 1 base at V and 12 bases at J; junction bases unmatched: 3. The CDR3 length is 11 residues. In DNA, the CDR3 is TGTGCCAGCAGTTTATCACAGGGGCTGTACTTC. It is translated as CASSLSQGLYF.

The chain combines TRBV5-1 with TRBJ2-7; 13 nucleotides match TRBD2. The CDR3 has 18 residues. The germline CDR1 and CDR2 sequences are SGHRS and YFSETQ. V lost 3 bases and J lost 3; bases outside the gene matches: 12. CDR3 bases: TGCGCCAGCAGCTCTCCGGGACTAGCGGGATTGAGCGTCTACGAGCAGTACTTC. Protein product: CASSSPGLAGLSVYEQYF.

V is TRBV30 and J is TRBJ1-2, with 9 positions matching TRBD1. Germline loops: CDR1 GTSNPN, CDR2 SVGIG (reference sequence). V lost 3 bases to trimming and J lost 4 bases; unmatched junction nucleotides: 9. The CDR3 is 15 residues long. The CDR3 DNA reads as TGTGCCTGGAGACCGAAGGGGACAGGGAGCTATGGCTACACCTTC. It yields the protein CAWRPKGTGSYGYTF.

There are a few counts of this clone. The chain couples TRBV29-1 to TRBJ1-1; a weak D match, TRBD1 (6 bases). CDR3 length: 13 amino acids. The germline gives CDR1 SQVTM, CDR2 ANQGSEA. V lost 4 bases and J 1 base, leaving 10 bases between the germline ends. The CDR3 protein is CSVVRGANTEAFF. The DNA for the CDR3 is TGCAGCGTTGTGCGGGGGGCGAACACTGAAGCTTTCTTT.

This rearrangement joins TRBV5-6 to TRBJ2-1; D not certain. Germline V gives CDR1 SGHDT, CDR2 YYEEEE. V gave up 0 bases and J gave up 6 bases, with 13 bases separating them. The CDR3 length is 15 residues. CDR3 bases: TGTGCCAGCAGCTTGGTGGGTGGTCAAACCAATGAGCAGTTCTTC. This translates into CASSLVGGQTNEQFF.

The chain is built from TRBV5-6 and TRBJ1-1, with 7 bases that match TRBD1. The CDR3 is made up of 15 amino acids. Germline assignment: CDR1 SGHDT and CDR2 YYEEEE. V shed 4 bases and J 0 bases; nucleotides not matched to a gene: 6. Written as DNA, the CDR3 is TGTGCCAGCAGCCGAGCGACAGGGCTGAACACTGAAGCTTTCTTT. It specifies CASSRATGLNTEAFF.

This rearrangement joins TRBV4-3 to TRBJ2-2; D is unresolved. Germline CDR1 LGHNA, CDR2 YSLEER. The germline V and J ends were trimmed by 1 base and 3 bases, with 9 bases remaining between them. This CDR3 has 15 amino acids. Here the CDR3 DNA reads TGCGCCAGCAGCCAAGGTCAGCGTTACACCGGGGAGCTGTTTTTT. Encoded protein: CASSQGQRYTGELFF.

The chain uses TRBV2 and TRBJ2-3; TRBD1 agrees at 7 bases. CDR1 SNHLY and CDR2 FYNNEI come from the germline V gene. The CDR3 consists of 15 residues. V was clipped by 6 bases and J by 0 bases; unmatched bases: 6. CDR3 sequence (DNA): TGTGCCAGCAGACTAGACAGGGCTAGCACAGATACGCAGTATTTT. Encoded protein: CASRLDRASTDTQYF.

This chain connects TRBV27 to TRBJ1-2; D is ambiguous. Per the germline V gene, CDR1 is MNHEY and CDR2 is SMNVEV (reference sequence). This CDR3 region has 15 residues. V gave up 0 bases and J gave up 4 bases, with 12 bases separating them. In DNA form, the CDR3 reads TGTGCCAGCAGTTTATCGGCTTCCGCGGGCTATGGCTACACCTTC. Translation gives CASSLSASAGYGYTF.

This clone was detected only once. This CDR3 is CASSLAADNTEAFF. CDR3 sequence (DNA): TGTGCCAGCAGCTTGGCCGCGGATAACACTGAAGCTTTCTTT. V usage is TRBV5-4 and J usage is TRBJ1-1; no firm D call. The ends were cut back, 0 bases at V and 2 bases at J, with 8 bases in the middle. Germline loops: CDR1 SGHNT, CDR2 YYREEE (reference sequence). The CDR3 length is 14 residues.

CDR3 sequence (DNA): TGTGCCAGCAGCTTTTTCGGGCAGGGTACCAATCAGCCCCAGCATTTT. Its protein product is CASSFFGQGTNQPQHF. The chain combines TRBV5-6 with TRBJ1-5; possibly TRBD1 for D (5 bases). Germline CDR1 is SGHDT and CDR2 is YYEEEE. Trimming removed 2 bases at V and 3 bases at J, with 15 bases between. This CDR3 contains 16 residues. The whole variable domain, filled in from reference TRBV5-6 and TRBJ1-5, reads DAGVTQSPTHLIKTRGQQVTLRCSPKSGHDTVSWYQQALGQGPQFIFQYYEEEERQRGNFPDRFSGHQFPNYSSELNVNALLLGDSALYLCASSFFGQGTNQPQHFGDGTRLSIL.

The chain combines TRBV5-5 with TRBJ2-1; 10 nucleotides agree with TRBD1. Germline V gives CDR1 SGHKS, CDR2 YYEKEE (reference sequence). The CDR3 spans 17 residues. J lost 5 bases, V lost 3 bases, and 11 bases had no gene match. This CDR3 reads CASSSIPEGTGDNEQFF. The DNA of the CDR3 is TGTGCCAGCAGCTCCATCCCGGAGGGGACAGGGGACAATGAGCAGTTCTTC.